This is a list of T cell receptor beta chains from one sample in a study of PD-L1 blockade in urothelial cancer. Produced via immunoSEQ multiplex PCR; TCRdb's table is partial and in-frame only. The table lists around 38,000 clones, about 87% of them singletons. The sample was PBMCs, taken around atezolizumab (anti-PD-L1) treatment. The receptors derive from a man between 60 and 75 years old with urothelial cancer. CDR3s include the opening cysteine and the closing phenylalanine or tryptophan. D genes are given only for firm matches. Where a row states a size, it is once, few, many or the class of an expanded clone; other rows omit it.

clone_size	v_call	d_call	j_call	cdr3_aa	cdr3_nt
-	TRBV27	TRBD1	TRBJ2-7	CASSRTGLYEQYF	TGTGCCAGCAGTAGGACAGGGCTCTACGAGCAGTACTTC
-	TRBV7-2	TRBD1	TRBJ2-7	CASSQTPGQASEQYF	TGTGCCAGCAGCCAAACCCCGGGACAGGCCAGCGAGCAGTACTTC
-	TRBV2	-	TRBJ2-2	CASRVGAGELFF	TGTGCCAGCAGGGTAGGGGCCGGGGAGCTGTTTTTT
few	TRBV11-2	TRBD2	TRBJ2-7	CASSHASGWPEQYF	TGTGCCAGCAGCCACGCTAGCGGGTGGCCCGAGCAGTACTTC
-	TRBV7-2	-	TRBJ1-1	CASSSQVNTEAFF	TGTGCCAGCAGCTCACAGGTTAACACTGAAGCTTTCTTT
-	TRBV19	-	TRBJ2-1	CASSIATGRNEQFF	TGTGCCAGTAGTATAGCGACAGGCCGAAATGAGCAGTTCTTC
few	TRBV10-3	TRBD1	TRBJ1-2	CAISEGTGGYGYTF	TGTGCCATCAGTGAGGGGACAGGGGGCTATGGCTACACCTTC
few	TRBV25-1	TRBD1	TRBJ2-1	CASSESPPDRANEQFF	TGTGCCAGCAGTGAATCCCCTCCAGACAGGGCTAATGAGCAGTTCTTC
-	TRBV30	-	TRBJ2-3	CAWSVGVGLSTDTQYF	TGTGCCTGGAGTGTAGGGGTGGGCCTAAGCACAGATACGCAGTATTTT
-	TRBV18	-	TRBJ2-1	CASSPQASSYNEQFF	TGTGCCAGCTCACCCCAAGCGAGCTCCTACAATGAGCAGTTCTTC
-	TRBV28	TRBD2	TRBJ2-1	CASSLLTSGSGAVFF	TGTGCCAGCAGTTTGTTGACTAGCGGGAGTGGTGCGGTATTCTTC
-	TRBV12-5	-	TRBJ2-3	CASLSGNAPSTDTQYF	TGTGCTAGCCTTAGCGGAAACGCTCCTAGCACAGATACGCAGTATTTT
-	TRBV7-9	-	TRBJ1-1	CASSLQGGSTEAFF	TGTGCCAGCAGCCTACAGGGTGGGTCGACTGAAGCTTTCTTT
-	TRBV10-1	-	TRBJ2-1	CASSEGSVANEQFF	TGCGCCAGCAGTGAGGGAAGCGTTGCGAATGAGCAGTTCTTC
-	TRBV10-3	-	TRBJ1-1	CAISSTALNTEAFF	TGTGCCATCAGCTCGACAGCCCTGAACACTGAAGCTTTCTTT
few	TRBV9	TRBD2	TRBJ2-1	CASSVGVAGVSEQFF	TGTGCCAGCAGCGTAGGTGTAGCGGGAGTGAGTGAGCAGTTCTTC
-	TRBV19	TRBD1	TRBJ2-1	CASSIDLETGSYNEQFF	TGTGCCAGTAGTATAGATCTTGAGACAGGGTCCTACAATGAGCAGTTCTTC
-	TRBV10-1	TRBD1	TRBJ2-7	CASRRGQSSGEQYF	TGCGCCAGCAGGAGGGGACAGTCTTCGGGGGAGCAGTACTTC
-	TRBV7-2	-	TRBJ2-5	CASSPEVRETQYF	TGTGCCAGCAGCCCCGAGGTTAGGGAGACCCAGTACTTC
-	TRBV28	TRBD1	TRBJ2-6	CASSLLEGQGGSSGANVLTF	TGTGCCAGCAGTTTACTGGAGGGACAGGGGGGATCCTCTGGGGCCAACGTCCTGACTTTC
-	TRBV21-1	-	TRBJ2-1	CASSTSNRSGSPNEQFF	TGTGCCAGCAGCACGAGCAATCGTAGCGGGAGCCCCAATGAGCAGTTCTTC
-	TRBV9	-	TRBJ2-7	CASSVASTAGGEQYF	TGTGCCAGCAGCGTAGCATCGACAGCTGGGGGGGAGCAGTACTTC
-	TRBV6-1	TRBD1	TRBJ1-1	CASREGQFASEAFF	TGTGCCAGCAGGGAGGGACAGTTTGCCTCTGAAGCTTTCTTT
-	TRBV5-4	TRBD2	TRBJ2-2	CASSGTSGRNTGELFF	TGTGCCAGCAGCGGGACTAGCGGAAGGAACACCGGGGAGCTGTTTTTT
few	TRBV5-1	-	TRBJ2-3	CASSSGTISTDTQYF	TGCGCCAGCAGCTCCGGGACAATCAGCACAGATACGCAGTATTTT
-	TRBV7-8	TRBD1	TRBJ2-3	CASSRGHTDTQYF	TGTGCCAGCAGCAGGGGGCACACAGATACGCAGTATTTT
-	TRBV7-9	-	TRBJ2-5	CASSSDWETQYF	TGTGCCAGCAGCAGTGACTGGGAGACCCAGTACTTC